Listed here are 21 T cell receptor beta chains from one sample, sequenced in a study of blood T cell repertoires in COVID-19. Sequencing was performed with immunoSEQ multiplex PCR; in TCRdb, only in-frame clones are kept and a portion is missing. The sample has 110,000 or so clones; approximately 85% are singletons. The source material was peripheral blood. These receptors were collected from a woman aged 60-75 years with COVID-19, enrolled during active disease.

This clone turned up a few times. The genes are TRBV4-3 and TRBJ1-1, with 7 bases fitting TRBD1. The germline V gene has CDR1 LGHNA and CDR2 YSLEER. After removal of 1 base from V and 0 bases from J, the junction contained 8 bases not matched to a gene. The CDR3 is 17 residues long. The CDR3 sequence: CASSQGIGGAVNTEAFF. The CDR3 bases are TGCGCCAGCAGCCAAGGGATAGGGGGCGCGGTGAACACTGAAGCTTTCTTT.

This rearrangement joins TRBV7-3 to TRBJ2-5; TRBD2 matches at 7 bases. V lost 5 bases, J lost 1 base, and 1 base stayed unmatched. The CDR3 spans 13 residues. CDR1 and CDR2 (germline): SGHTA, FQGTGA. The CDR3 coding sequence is TGTGCCAGCAGCCCGGGGGGCCAAGAGACCCAGTACTTC. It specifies CASSPGGQETQYF.

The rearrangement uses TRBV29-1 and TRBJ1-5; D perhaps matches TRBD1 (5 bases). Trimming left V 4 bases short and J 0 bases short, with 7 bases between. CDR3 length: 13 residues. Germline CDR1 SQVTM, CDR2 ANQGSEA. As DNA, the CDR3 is TGCAGCGTTGGGGGGGTTAGCAATCAGCCCCAGCATTTT. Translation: CSVGGVSNQPQHF.

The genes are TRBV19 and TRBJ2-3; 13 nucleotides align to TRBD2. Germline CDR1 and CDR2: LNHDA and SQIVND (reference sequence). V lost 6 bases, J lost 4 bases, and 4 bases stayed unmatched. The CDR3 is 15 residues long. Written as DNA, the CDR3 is TGTGCCAGTAGCCAACTAGCGGGGGGGCCAGATACGCAGTATTTT. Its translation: CASSQLAGGPDTQYF.

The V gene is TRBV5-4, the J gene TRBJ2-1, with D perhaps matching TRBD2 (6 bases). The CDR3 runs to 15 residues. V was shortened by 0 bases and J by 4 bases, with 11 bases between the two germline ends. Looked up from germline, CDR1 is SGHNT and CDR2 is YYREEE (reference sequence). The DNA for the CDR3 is TGTGCCAGCAGCTTGGCCGGGACTTCATACAATGAGCAGTTCTTC. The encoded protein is CASSLAGTSYNEQFF.

CDR3 protein: CAISASSGGTGELFF. In DNA, the CDR3 is TGTGCCATCAGTGCGTCATCAGGGGGGACCGGGGAGCTGTTTTTT. The chain couples TRBV10-3 to TRBJ2-2; D may be TRBD1 (7 bases). V was shortened by 4 bases and J by 5 bases, with 14 bases between the two germline ends. Looked up from germline, CDR1 is ENHRY and CDR2 is SYGVKD. There are 15 residues in the CDR3.

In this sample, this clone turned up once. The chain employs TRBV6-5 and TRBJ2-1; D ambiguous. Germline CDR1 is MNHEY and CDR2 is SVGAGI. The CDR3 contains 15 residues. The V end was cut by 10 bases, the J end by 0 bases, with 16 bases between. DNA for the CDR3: TGTGCCATCAGCCCCCAGGTCCTCTCCTACAATGAGCAGTTCTTC. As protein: CAISPQVLSYNEQFF.

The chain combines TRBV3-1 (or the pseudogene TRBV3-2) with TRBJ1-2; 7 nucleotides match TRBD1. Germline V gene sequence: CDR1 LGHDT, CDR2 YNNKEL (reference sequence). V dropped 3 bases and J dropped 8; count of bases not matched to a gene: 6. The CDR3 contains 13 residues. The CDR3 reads CASSQEGAWGYTF. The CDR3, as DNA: TGTGCCAGCAGCCAGGAGGGGGCTTGGGGCTACACCTTC.

Written as DNA, the CDR3 is TGTGCCAGCAGCTTAAGGCGGGGGCCCGGAGATACGCAGTATTTT. It is translated as CASSLRRGPGDTQYF. J is TRBJ2-3 and V is TRBV7-3, with D possibly being TRBD2 (7 bases). V lost 1 base to trimming and J lost 5 bases, with 13 bases between them. Germline V lookup: CDR1 SGHTA, CDR2 FQGTGA. The length of the CDR3 is 15 residues.

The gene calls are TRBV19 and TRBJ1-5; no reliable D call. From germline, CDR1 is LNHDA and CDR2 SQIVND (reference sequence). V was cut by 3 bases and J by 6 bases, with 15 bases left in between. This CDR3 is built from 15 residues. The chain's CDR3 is CASSILMVPGQPQHF. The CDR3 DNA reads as TGTGCCAGTAGTATCCTAATGGTTCCAGGTCAGCCCCAGCATTTT. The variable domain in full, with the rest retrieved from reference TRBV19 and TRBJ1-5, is DGGITQSPKYLFRKEGQNVTLSCEQNLNHDAMYWYRQDPGQGLRLIYYSQIVNDFQKGDIAEGYSVSREKKESFPLTVTSAQKNPTAFYLCASSILMVPGQPQHFGDGTRLSIL.

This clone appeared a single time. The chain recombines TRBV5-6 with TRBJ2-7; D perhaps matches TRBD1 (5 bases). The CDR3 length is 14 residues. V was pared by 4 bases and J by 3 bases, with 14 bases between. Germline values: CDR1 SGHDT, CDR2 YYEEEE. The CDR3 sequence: CASSRGRRGYEQYF. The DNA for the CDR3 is TGTGCCAGCAGCCGTGGACGAAGGGGCTACGAGCAGTACTTC.

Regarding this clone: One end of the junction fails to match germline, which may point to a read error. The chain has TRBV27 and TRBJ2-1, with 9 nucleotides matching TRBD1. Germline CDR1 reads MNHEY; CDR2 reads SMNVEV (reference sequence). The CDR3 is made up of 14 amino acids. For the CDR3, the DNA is TGTGCCACCAGTGCCGGGACAGGGTTCAATGAGCAGTTCTTC. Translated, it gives CATSAGTGFNEQFF.

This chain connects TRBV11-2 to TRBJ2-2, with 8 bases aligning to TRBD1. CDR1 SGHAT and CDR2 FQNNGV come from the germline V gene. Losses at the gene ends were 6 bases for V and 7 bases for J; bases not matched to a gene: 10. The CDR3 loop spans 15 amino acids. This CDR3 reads CASRSTGVEGGELFF. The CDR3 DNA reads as TGTGCCAGCAGGTCGACAGGGGTCGAGGGCGGGGAGCTGTTTTTT.

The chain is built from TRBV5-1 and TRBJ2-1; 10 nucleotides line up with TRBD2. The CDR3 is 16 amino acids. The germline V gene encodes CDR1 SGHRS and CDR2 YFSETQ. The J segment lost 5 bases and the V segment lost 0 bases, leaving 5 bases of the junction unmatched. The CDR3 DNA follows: TGCGCCAGCAGCTTGGTCCAGCGGGGGGGAGACAATGAGCAGTTCTTC. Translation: CASSLVQRGGDNEQFF.

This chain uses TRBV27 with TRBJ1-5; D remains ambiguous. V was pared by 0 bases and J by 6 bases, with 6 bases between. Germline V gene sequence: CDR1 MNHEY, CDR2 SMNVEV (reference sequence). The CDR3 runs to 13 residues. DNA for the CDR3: TGTGCCAGCAGTTTATCGACTGGTCAGCCCCAGCATTTT. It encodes CASSLSTGQPQHF.

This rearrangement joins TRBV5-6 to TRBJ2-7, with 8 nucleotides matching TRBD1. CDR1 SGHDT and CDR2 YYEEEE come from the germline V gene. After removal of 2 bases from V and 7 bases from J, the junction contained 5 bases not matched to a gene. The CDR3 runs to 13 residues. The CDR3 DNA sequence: TGTGCCAGCAGCTTTGGACAGGGCTGGGAGCAGTACTTC. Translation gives CASSFGQGWEQYF. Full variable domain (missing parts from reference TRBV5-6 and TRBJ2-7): DAGVTQSPTHLIKTRGQQVTLRCSPKSGHDTVSWYQQALGQGPQFIFQYYEEEERQRGNFPDRFSGHQFPNYSSELNVNALLLGDSALYLCASSFGQGWEQYFGPGTRLTVT.

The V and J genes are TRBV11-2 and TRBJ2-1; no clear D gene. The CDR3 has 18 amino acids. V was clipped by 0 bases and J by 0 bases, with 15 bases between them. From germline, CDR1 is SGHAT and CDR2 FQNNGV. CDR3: CASSLDRRPVSSYNEQFF. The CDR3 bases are TGTGCCAGCAGCTTAGATCGCCGCCCCGTTAGCTCCTACAATGAGCAGTTCTTC.

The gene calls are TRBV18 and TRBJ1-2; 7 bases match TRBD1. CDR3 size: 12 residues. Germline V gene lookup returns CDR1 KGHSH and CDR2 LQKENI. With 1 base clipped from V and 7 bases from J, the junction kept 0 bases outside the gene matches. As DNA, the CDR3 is TGTGCCAGCTCACCACAGGGGGCTGGCTACACCTTC. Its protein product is CASSPQGAGYTF.

The CDR3 is CASGLGLAGLTQYF. The CDR3 DNA reads TGTGCTAGTGGTTTAGGACTAGCGGGGTTGACCCAGTACTTC. The chain links TRBV12-5 to TRBJ2-5; TRBD2 matches 12 bases. V shed 3 bases, J shed 7 bases, and the junction held 3 bases outside the gene matches. This CDR3 is built from 14 residues. Germline-derived CDR1 and CDR2 are LGHNT and FRNRAP.

In nucleotides, the CDR3 is TGTGCCAGCAGTGACGGAAAAACAGCACGGGAGCAGTACTTC. Translated, it gives CASSDGKTAREQYF. This chain joins TRBV6-1 and TRBJ2-7; D is unresolved. The CDR3 spans 14 residues. Germline V gene data show CDR1 as MNHNS and CDR2 as SASEGT. Between the trimmed V and J ends, which lost 3 bases and 7 bases, there was a span of 16 bases.

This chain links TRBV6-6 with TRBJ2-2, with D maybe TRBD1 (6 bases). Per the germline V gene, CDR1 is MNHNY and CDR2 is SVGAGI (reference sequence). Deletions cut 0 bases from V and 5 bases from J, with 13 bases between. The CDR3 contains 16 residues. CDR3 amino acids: CASSYSTGILTGELFF. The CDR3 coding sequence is TGTGCCAGCAGTTACTCCACAGGGATTCTGACCGGGGAGCTGTTTTTT.